This T cell receptor (beta chain) was captured in a study of blood T cell repertoires in COVID-19. The data were produced by immunoSEQ multiplex PCR, yet TCRdb's version contains in-frame clones alone and is incomplete. This sample has some 200,000 clones; just under 85% occur once, and the top ten carry under 0.95%. The source of this sequence is a man in his 60s with COVID-19, enrolled during active disease. Sequencing used peripheral blood.

The CDR3 here is CASRPDRVGTGELFF. CDR3 DNA sequence: TGTGCCAGCAGACCAGACAGGGTCGGCACCGGGGAGCTGTTTTTT. The rearrangement uses TRBV6-4 and TRBJ2-2; 7 bases are a match to TRBD1. There are 15 residues in the CDR3. V shed 6 bases, J shed 4 bases, and the junction held 8 bases outside the gene matches. Germline CDR1 is MRHNA and CDR2 is SNTAGT.